This T cell receptor (beta chain) was profiled in a study of vaccination effects on CD4 cells after COVID-19. Assay: immunoSEQ multiplex PCR; the TCRdb copy retains only in-frame clones and omits some. Of 14,000 or so clones listed, around three quarters are singletons. In germline, CDR1 is KGHSH, CDR2 LQKENI. The CDR3 totals 16 residues. Trimming cost V 2 bases and J 0 bases, with 11 bases left between them. Expansion with viral peptide pools was applied to antigen-specific CD4+ T cells by the ViraFEST assay prior to sequencing. Having been cultured for about 10 days, the cells underwent CD4+ T cell isolation. SARS-CoV-2 infection was confirmed by PCR in the person between March and December 2020. Participants got two doses of BNT162b2 or mRNA-1273 vaccine. As concerns this clone: Its matching antigen is unknown.

V is TRBV18 and J is TRBJ2-1; weak D call: TRBD1 (5 bases). The starting material was CD4+ T cells from PBMCs cultured with HCoV-NL63 spike peptides, obtained after COVID-19 vaccination. This TCR derives from a human donor who had a prior SARS-CoV-2 infection. CDR3 residues: CASSPYSGISYNEQFF. The CDR3 DNA sequence: TGTGCCAGCTCACCATATTCAGGGATCTCCTACAATGAGCAGTTCTTC.